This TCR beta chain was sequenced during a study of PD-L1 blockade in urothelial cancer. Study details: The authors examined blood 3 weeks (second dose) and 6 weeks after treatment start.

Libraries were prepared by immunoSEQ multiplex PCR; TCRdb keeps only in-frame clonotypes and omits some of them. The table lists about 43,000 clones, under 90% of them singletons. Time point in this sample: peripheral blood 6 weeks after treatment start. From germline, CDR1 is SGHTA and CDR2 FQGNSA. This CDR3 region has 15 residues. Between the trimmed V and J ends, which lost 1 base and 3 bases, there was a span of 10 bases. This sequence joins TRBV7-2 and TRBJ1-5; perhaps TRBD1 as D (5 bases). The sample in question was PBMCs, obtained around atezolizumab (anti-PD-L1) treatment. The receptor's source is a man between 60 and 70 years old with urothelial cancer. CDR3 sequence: CASSLVGQLNQPQHF. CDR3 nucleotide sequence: TGTGCCAGCAGCTTAGTAGGACAACTCAATCAGCCCCAGCATTTT.